This T cell receptor beta chain was captured by sequencing in a study of cytomegalovirus exposure and HLA in healthy donors. V shed 3 bases and J 5 bases; nucleotides not matched to a gene: 10. The CDR3 covers 17 residues. Per germline, CDR1 MDHEN and CDR2 SYDVKM. With respect to this clone: Its target is unknown.

PCR involved 60 Vbeta and 13 Jbeta primers. The method was immunoSEQ multiplex PCR; TCRdb's version includes in-frame clones alone and lacks a portion of them. This table holds approximately 150,000 clones, over 65% found once. Notes on the study in general: Most TCRs appeared rarely, but some public TCRs recurred in many donors.

Sequenced material: PBMCs. The source of this sequence is a female donor in good health and CMV-seronegative. This rearrangement joins TRBV28 to TRBJ2-7; 13 nucleotides agree with TRBD2. The CDR3 loop reads CASSFRTSGRMKDEQYF. The CDR3, as DNA: TGTGCCAGCAGTTTCCGGACTAGCGGGAGAATGAAGGACGAGCAGTACTTC.